The 14 T cell receptor beta chains given below trace back to one sample, sequenced in a study of T cell responses to AZD1222 COVID-19 vaccine. Produced via immunoSEQ multiplex PCR; TCRdb's table is partial and in-frame only. This table has 90,000 to 150,000 clones, roughly 84% appearing once. The input for sequencing was peripheral blood, taken on day 0 of AZD1222 vaccination. These receptors all stem from an adult in good health.

The chain links TRBV9 to TRBJ2-7, with TRBD1 matching over 9 bases. CDR1 is SGDLS and CDR2 is YYNGEE in the germline V gene. The ends lost 0 bases at V and 4 bases at J; junction bases unmatched: 11. The CDR3 runs 17 residues. In DNA form, the CDR3 reads TGTGCCAGCAGCGTAGGGGGGACAGGGTTCCGCCCTTACGAGCAGTACTTC. It codes for CASSVGGTGFRPYEQYF. The full variable domain, its missing parts supplied by reference TRBV9 and TRBJ2-7, is DSGVTQTPKHLITATGQRVTLRCSPRSGDLSVYWYQQSLDQGLQFLIQYYNGEERAKGNILERFSAQQFPDLHSELNLSSLELGDSALYFCASSVGGTGFRPYEQYFGPGTRLTVT.

The chain recombines TRBV27 with TRBJ2-3; 8 bases fit TRBD2. Unmatched junction bases numbered 11, after V lost 6 bases and J lost 6 bases. The CDR3 covers 15 residues. Germline V gives CDR1 MNHEY, CDR2 SMNVEV (reference sequence). CDR3 amino acids: CASSHRTSSSDTQYF. CDR3 nucleotides: TGTGCCAGCAGCCACAGGACTAGCAGTTCCGATACGCAGTATTTT.

V and J are TRBV7-3 and TRBJ2-7, with TRBD1 matching 8 bases. The V gene end was trimmed by 5 bases and the J gene end by 6 bases; junction bases not matched to a gene: 12. The CDR3 has 15 amino acids. Looked up from germline, CDR1 is SGHTA and CDR2 is FQGTGA. The CDR3 region has the DNA TGTGCCAGCAGCACTAGGACAGGGCCTTTGGGCGAGCAGTACTTC. Translating it yields CASSTRTGPLGEQYF.

The V call is TRBV3-1 (or the pseudogene TRBV3-2), the J call TRBJ2-3; D unclear. The CDR3 is made up of 11 amino acids. Germline assignment: CDR1 LGHDT and CDR2 YNNKEL (reference sequence). The germline V and J ends were trimmed by 8 bases and 2 bases, with 5 bases remaining between them. The CDR3, as DNA: TGTGCCAGCGCCGACACAGATACGCAGTATTTT. This gives the protein CASADTDTQYF.

The J gene is TRBJ2-1, the V gene TRBV11-3, with TRBD2 matching over 12 bases. V dropped 2 bases and J dropped 7; count of bases not matched to a gene: 0. This CDR3 is 14 amino acids long. Germline lookup yields CDR1 SGHNT and CDR2 YENEEA. CDR3 sequence: CASSLTSGRNEQFF. CDR3 nucleotides: TGTGCCAGCAGCTTAACTAGCGGGAGGAATGAGCAGTTCTTC.

The V call is TRBV24-1, the J call TRBJ2-5; no clear D. The CDR3 is made up of 11 amino acids. Between the trimmed V and J ends, which lost 2 bases and 5 bases, there was a span of 2 bases. CDR1 and CDR2 from the germline V gene are KGHDR and SFDVKD. CDR3 region: CATSDWETQYF. The CDR3 DNA is TGTGCCACCAGTGATTGGGAGACCCAGTACTTC.

The chain employs TRBV7-8 and TRBJ1-5; the D is unclear. The V end was cut by 5 bases, the J end by 5 bases, with 7 bases between. Germline CDR1 reads SGHVS; CDR2 reads FQNEAQ. There are 12 residues in the CDR3. This CDR3 is CASSQEYQPQHF. The DNA of the CDR3 is TGTGCCAGCAGCCAGGAATATCAGCCCCAGCATTTT. The full variable domain, its missing parts supplied by reference TRBV7-8 and TRBJ1-5, is GAGVSQSPRYKVAKRGQDVALRCDPISGHVSLFWYQQALGQGPEFLTYFQNEAQLDKSGLPSDRFFAERPEGSVSTLKIQRTQQEDSAVYLCASSQEYQPQHFGDGTRLSIL.

This chain connects TRBV12-5 to TRBJ2-7, with no clear D. The CDR3 is 12 amino acids. Trimming took off 7 bases at V and 1 base at J, with 8 bases between the two ends. The germline V gene encodes CDR1 LGHNT and CDR2 FRNRAP. DNA for the CDR3: TGTGCTAGTGCTAGAGATTCCTACGAGCAGTACTTC. Protein sequence: CASARDSYEQYF. The full variable domain, completed using reference TRBV12-5 and TRBJ2-7, is DARVTQTPRHKVTEMGQEVTMRCQPILGHNTVFWYRQTMMQGLELLAYFRNRAPLDDSGMPKDRFSAEMPDATLATLKIQPSEPRDSAVYFCASARDSYEQYFGPGTRLTVT.

The chain has TRBV7-2 and TRBJ1-4; TRBD1 matches at 7 bases. V dropped 4 bases and J dropped 4; count of bases not matched to a gene: 6. The CDR3 sequence is 15 residues long. Germline assignment: CDR1 SGHTA and CDR2 FQGNSA. CDR3: CASSYKGGRNEKLFF. The CDR3 DNA reads as TGTGCCAGCAGCTACAAAGGGGGCCGTAATGAAAAACTGTTTTTT.

The rearrangement joins TRBV28 to TRBJ2-7, with TRBD1 as a possible D gene (6 bases). V lost 5 bases to trimming and J lost 5 bases, with 10 bases between them. The CDR3 runs to 12 residues. From germline, CDR1 is MDHEN and CDR2 SYDVKM. In DNA, the CDR3 is TGTGCCAGCAGTCCCAGGGGTCACGAGCAGTACTTC. It encodes CASSPRGHEQYF.

This clone was detected a few times. J is TRBJ2-7 and V is TRBV20-1, with 8 bases identical to TRBD2. Trimming at V came to 6 bases and at J to 6 bases, leaving 4 bases not matched to a gene. The germline V gene encodes CDR1 DFQATT and CDR2 SNEGSKA (reference sequence). The CDR3 totals 11 residues. CDR3 sequence: CSAGGGIEQYF. In DNA, the CDR3 is TGCAGTGCAGGCGGGGGGATCGAGCAGTACTTC.

The chain links TRBV11-1 to TRBJ2-1; TRBD2 matches 9 bases. The length of the CDR3 is 13 residues. The V gene end was trimmed by 3 bases and the J gene end by 13 bases; junction bases not matched to a gene: 7. CDR1 is SGHAT and CDR2 is FQDESV in the germline V gene (reference sequence). The CDR3 coding sequence is TGTGCCAGCAGCTTTACCCCTAGCGGGGATCAGTTCTTC. Its translation is CASSFTPSGDQFF. Looking up the rest from reference TRBV11-1 and TRBJ2-1 gives the full variable domain: EAEVAQSPRYKITEKSQAVAFWCDPISGHATLYWYRQILGQGPELLVQFQDESVVDDSQLPKDRFSAERLKGVDSTLKIQPAELGDSAMYLCASSFTPSGDQFFGPGTRLTVL.

The V gene is TRBV4-1, the J gene TRBJ2-7; D gene ambiguous. Germline V gene sequence: CDR1 MGHRA, CDR2 YSYEKL. V was trimmed by 0 bases and J by 3 bases, leaving 6 bases between them. This CDR3 is 13 amino acids long. The DNA of the CDR3 is TGCGCCAGCAGCCAAGACGCAGACTACGAGCAGTACTTC. This translates into CASSQDADYEQYF.

The V call is TRBV13, the J call TRBJ2-3; D is ambiguous. The CDR3 has 13 residues. The germline V gene has CDR1 PRHDT and CDR2 FYEKMQ (reference sequence). V lost 1 base, J lost 5 bases, and 7 bases lay in between. The CDR3 nucleotides are TGTGCCAGCAGCTTAGTCAACTTAGATACGCAGTATTTT. This encodes CASSLVNLDTQYF.